This T cell receptor beta chain was captured in a study of T cells expressing NK-cell markers. Study as a whole: According to the study, TCR beta repertoires originated from sorted CD3+CD56+NKG2C+, CD3+CD56+NKG2C- and CD3+CD56-NKG2C+ T cells. HCMV serostatus: seven of eight sequenced donors positive, one negative. Overall study results and limits: Among four donors, these clonotypes also ranked first in the CD3+CD56-NKG2C+ fraction.

As to this clonotype: As yet, its antigen is unknown.

TCR beta cDNA was generated via 5'RACE template switching incorporating UMIs. TCRdb reprocessed the 5' RACE reads, with one entry per CDR3 protein and no DNA. This sample contains 400,000 to 550,000 distinct CDR3 sequences. The CDR3 extends over 16 amino acids. Looked up from germline, CDR1 is SGHTA and CDR2 is FQGTGA. This chain connects TRBV7-3 to TRBJ2-1; TCRdb names TRBD2, which stays unverified in the absence of DNA. Sequencing was performed on blood T cells: a sorted CD56 or NKG2C T cell subset, CD4+ or CD8+ T cells, or bulk PBMC T cells (not recorded which). This sequence originates from a woman aged 18-70 years in good health. CDR3 region: CASSFGTSGMGNEQFF.